The T cell receptor beta chain described here comes from a study of T cells after yellow fever vaccination. Germline CDR1 reads ENHRY; CDR2 reads SYGVKD. The CDR3 loop spans 13 amino acids. V lost 0 bases, J lost 3 bases, and 5 bases lay in between. Template switching by 5'RACE produced TCR cDNA, adding a universal primer site and UMIs. TCRdb recomputed calls from the 5' RACE reads with MiXCR, one row per CDR3 protein. The sample lists tens of thousands of distinct CDR3 sequences, 6% to 8% seen once, with around 28% in the top ten. This clonotype was seen only a few times. Its specificity is not known. Study-wide points: A weaker secondary response peaked on day 5, the primary on day 15. Repertoires obtained by FACS sorting could include abundant clonotypes that entered as contaminants from the bulk population. The appearance of a small share of clonotypes in both CD4 and CD8 compartments was observed.

The material sequenced was CD8+ T cells sorted from PBMCs, taken around 16 days after the first yellow fever vaccination. This chain links TRBV10-3 with TRBJ2-5; no clear D gene. The receptor was derived from a man aged 18 to 30 who received the YFV17D yellow fever vaccine. The CDR3 region has the DNA TGTGCCATCAGTGAGTCGCCGAAAGAGACCCAGTACTTC. Translating gives CAISESPKETQYF.